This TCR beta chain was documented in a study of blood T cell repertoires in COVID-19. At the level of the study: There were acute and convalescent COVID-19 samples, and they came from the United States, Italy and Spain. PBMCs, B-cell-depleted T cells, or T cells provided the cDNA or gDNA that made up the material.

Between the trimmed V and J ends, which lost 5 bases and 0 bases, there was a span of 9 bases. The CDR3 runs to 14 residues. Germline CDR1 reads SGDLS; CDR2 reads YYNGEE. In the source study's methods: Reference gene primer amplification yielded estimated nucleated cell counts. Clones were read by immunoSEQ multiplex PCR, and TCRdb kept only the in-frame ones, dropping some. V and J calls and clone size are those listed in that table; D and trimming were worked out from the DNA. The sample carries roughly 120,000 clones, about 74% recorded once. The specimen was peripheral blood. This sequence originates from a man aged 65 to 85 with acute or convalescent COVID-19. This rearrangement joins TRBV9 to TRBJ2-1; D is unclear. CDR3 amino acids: CASRMVSSYNEQFF. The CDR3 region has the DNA TGTGCCAGCAGGATGGTCAGCTCCTACAATGAGCAGTTCTTC.